This TCR beta chain was identified during a study of regulatory T cells in long-lasting Graves disease. Findings and limits, study-wide: Persistent Graves' disease cases displayed lower TCR diversity than newly diagnosed ones. More public clonotypes were shared by persistent patients (about 3,000) than by new patients (about 970).

CDR3 length equals 13 residues. In germline, CDR1 is SNHLY, CDR2 FYNNEI. V lost 6 bases and J lost 5, with 14 bases in between. Arm-PCR of CDR3 regions and iRepertoire HTBI primers were the basis on which TCR beta libraries were built. TCRdb recomputed calls from the multiplex PCR reads with MiXCR, one row per CDR3 protein. This table has under 700,000 distinct CDR3 sequences, 16% appearing once. Time point here: newly diagnosed GD, antithyroid drugs for less than 3 months. Isolated PBMC RNA provided the starting material for the TCR library. This clonotype was seen repeatedly, ten times or more. Its antigen is currently unknown. Separately, the same data were catalogued under a study of T cells in Graves' hyperthyroidism and ophthalmopathy. From that report: Using the HTBI primer set, a first-round RT-PCR was run on the TCR CDR3. From stable hyperthyroidism, ophthalmopathy was separated by a 13 V-J model.

The clonotype comes from a middle-aged woman with Graves disease. The chain uses TRBV2 and TRBJ2-7; possibly TRBD1 or TRBD2 for D (5 bases each). Sample: peripheral blood mononuclear cells (PBMCs), taken at new diagnosis, from a patient treated with antithyroid drugs. The CDR3 DNA sequence: TGTGCCAGCAGCCAGAGCTGGGGGAACGAGCAGTACTTC. This codes for CASSQSWGNEQYF.